This entry features one T cell receptor beta chain sequence. The data were produced by immunoSEQ multiplex PCR, yet TCRdb's version contains in-frame clones alone and is incomplete. The table records about 100,000 clones, roughly 94% of them present only once. The data derive from a study of OX40 agonist ivuxolimab in advanced cancers. V trimming: 5 bases; J trimming: 2 bases; junction bases outside the gene matches: 8. Germline CDR1 reads LGHNA; CDR2 reads YSLEER. CDR3 length equals 15 residues. The sequenced sample was CD4+ or CD8+ T cells sorted from blood, obtained in a trial of the OX40 agonist ivuxolimab. The TCR sequence derives from an adult with an advanced solid tumor such as melanoma, head and neck, liver or kidney cancer. The J gene is TRBJ2-7, the V gene TRBV4-3; 8 bases are a match to TRBD2. The CDR3 nucleotides read TGCGCCAGCAGCTTGGAGCGGGGGTGGACCTACGAGCAGTACTTC. Protein product: CASSLERGWTYEQYF.